One T cell receptor beta chain is described in this entry. TCRdb's copy holds only in-frame clones and misses some; the assay was immunoSEQ multiplex PCR. The sample contains about 15,000 clones, under 80% of which appear only once. The entry originates in a study of T cell repertoires in ileal Crohn's disease. The CDR3 contains 14 residues. Germline V CDR1 and CDR2: MNHNS, SASEGT. The ends were cut back, 2 bases at V and 2 bases at J, with 7 bases in the middle. This TCR came from an adult with Crohn's disease. The chain carries TRBV6-1 and TRBJ1-3, with D unresolved. Sequenced input: ileal tissue. CDR3 DNA sequence: TGTGCCAGCAGTGAACGTGTCGCTGGAAACACCATATATTTT. Its protein is CASSERVAGNTIYF.